This passage covers 19 T cell receptor beta chains from one sample sequenced in a study of CD8 T cells in Susac syndrome. RNA in amounts of about 0.5 to 1 ug was reverse transcribed with random hexamers. TCRdb itself ran the immunoSEQ multiplex PCR reads through MiXCR, one entry per CDR3 protein. Of tens of thousands of distinct CDR3 sequences detected, approximately 96% appear once; the ten largest clones hold more than 0.09%. Material for sequencing was CD4+ T cells from PBMCs. The receptors here all came from a human donor with multiple sclerosis.

This chain connects TRBV25-1 to TRBJ2-7, with D tentatively TRBD2 (5 bases). This CDR3 is 16 amino acids long. V lost 5 bases, J lost 3 bases, and 20 bases lay in between. From germline, CDR1 is MGHDK and CDR2 SYGVNS. The CDR3 protein is CASSSQRAGGDYEQYF. DNA of the CDR3: TGTGCCAGCAGTTCTCAAAGGGCGGGCGGCGACTACGAGCAGTACTTC.

The chain has TRBV6-2 or TRBV6-3 and TRBJ1-2; D remains ambiguous. This CDR3 region has 14 residues. The ends were cut back, 2 bases at V and 8 bases at J, with 15 bases in the middle. Germline CDR1 is MNHEY and CDR2 is SVGEGT. The CDR3, as DNA: TGTGCCAGCAGTTACGATGGGGTCGTGGGCGGCTACACCTTC. Amino acids: CASSYDGVVGGYTF.

The chain carries TRBV12-3 or TRBV12-4 and TRBJ2-1; 10 nucleotides line up with TRBD1. CDR3 length equals 14 residues. J gave up 6 bases and V 7 bases, and 6 bases lay outside the gene matches. The CDR3 loop is CASTGTGVRNEQFF. The DNA for the CDR3 is TGTGCCAGCACGGGGACAGGGGTTCGCAATGAGCAGTTCTTC.

This clonotype was detected once. The chain combines TRBV12-3 or TRBV12-4 with TRBJ1-4; D ambiguous. Trimming took 6 bases from V and 0 from J, leaving 8 bases between them. The CDR3 loop spans 14 amino acids. This CDR3 is CASSQPTTNEKLFF. CDR3 coding DNA: TGTGCCAGCAGCCAACCTACAACTAATGAAAAACTGTTTTTT.

V gene TRBV6-5 combines with J gene TRBJ2-7; 9 nucleotides agree with TRBD1. CDR1 and CDR2 (germline): MNHEY, SVGAGI. V lost 2 bases to trimming and J lost 6 bases; unmatched junction nucleotides: 5. This CDR3 has 14 residues. CDR3 in DNA: TGTGCCAGCAGTTACCAGGGACAGGGCTCCGAGCAGTACTTC. Its protein product is CASSYQGQGSEQYF.

This clonotype was found a few times. The rearrangement links TRBV6-1 to TRBJ2-7; D is ambiguous. The V end was cut by 1 base, the J end by 12 bases, with 13 bases between. CDR3 length: 12 amino acids. Per germline, CDR1 MNHNS and CDR2 SASEGT. The CDR3 bases are TGTGCCAGCAGTGAAGGACGGGCCGCCCTGTACTTC. Protein: CASSEGRAALYF.

This rearrangement joins TRBV6-1 to TRBJ1-6; D gene unclear. This CDR3 comprises 14 residues. The V and J ends lost 6 bases and 7 bases respectively, with 13 bases between them. The germline V gene encodes CDR1 MNHNS and CDR2 SASEGT. CDR3 residues: CASSQTKENSPLHF. CDR3 DNA: TGTGCCAGCAGCCAAACGAAGGAGAATTCACCCCTCCACTTT.

The chain is built from TRBV4-2 and TRBJ2-3, with 7 bases fitting TRBD2. There are 15 residues in the CDR3. The ends lost 1 base at V and 2 bases at J; junction bases unmatched: 3. Germline CDR1 and CDR2: LGHNA and YNFKEQ. CDR3 DNA: TGTGCCAGCAGCCAAGGCGGGGGTGACACAGATACGCAGTATTTT. Encoded protein: CASSQGGGDTDTQYF.

This clonotype was picked up a small number of times. This sequence joins TRBV7-2 and TRBJ2-7; 9 bases are shared with TRBD2. V was pared by 1 base and J by 4 bases, with 5 bases of the junction left unmatched. The CDR3 is 15 residues long. Germline CDR1 and CDR2: SGHTA and FQGNSA. The CDR3 loop is CASSLVPLAGYEQYF. CDR3 bases: TGTGCCAGCAGCTTAGTCCCCCTAGCGGGGTACGAGCAGTACTTC.

The chain joins TRBV13 to TRBJ2-7, with D unclear. Germline values: CDR1 PRHDT, CDR2 FYEKMQ (reference sequence). CDR3 length: 16 amino acids. V shed 2 bases and J shed 2 bases, with 16 bases lying between them. The CDR3 region is CASSLRSRGRPYEQYF. For the CDR3, the DNA is TGTGCCAGCAGCTTAAGGTCCCGAGGCAGACCCTACGAGCAGTACTTC.

V and J are TRBV11-2 and TRBJ1-1; possible D gene TRBD1, 5 bases. Germline V gives CDR1 SGHAT, CDR2 FQNNGV. V lost 5 bases, J lost 3 bases, and 10 bases lay in between. The CDR3 is 13 amino acids. This CDR3 is CASSHGGDTEAFF. The CDR3, as DNA: TGTGCCAGCAGCCATGGGGGAGACACTGAAGCTTTCTTT. Full variable domain (missing parts from reference TRBV11-2 and TRBJ1-1): EAGVAQSPRYKIIEKRQSVAFWCNPISGHATLYWYQQILGQGPKLLIQFQNNGVVDDSQLPKDRFSAERLKGVDSTLKIQPAKLEDSAVYLCASSHGGDTEAFFGQGTRLTVV.

The chain recombines TRBV20-1 with TRBJ2-1; 9 bases agree with TRBD2. Germline CDR1 reads DFQATT; CDR2 reads SNEGSKA (reference sequence). The CDR3 has 15 amino acids. The V and J ends lost 6 bases and 7 bases, in that order; junction bases with no gene match: 13. CDR3 nucleotide sequence: TGCAGTGCACCGAGGAGCGGGGGGCCAGGGAATGAGCAGTTCTTC. Translated, it gives CSAPRSGGPGNEQFF.

The J gene is TRBJ2-5, the V gene TRBV29-1; unclear D gene. Germline V CDR1 and CDR2: SQVTM, ANQGSEA. The ends were cut back, 4 bases at V and 2 bases at J, with 8 bases in the middle. The CDR3 spans 12 residues. CDR3 region: CSVVESQETQYF. The DNA of the CDR3 is TGCAGCGTTGTCGAGTCACAAGAGACCCAGTACTTC. Using reference TRBV29-1 and TRBJ2-5 for the parts outside the CDR3, the full variable domain is SAVISQKPSRDICQRGTSLTIQCQVDSQVTMMFWYRQQPGQSLTLIATANQGSEATYESGFVIDKFPISRPNLTFSTLTVSNMSPEDSSIYLCSVVESQETQYFGPGTRLLVL.

V is TRBV20-1 and J is TRBJ2-6; maybe TRBD2 (7 bases). The CDR3 covers 16 residues. The V end lost 6 bases, the J end lost 0 bases, and 15 bases lay between the germline ends. Germline values: CDR1 DFQATT, CDR2 SNEGSKA (reference sequence). CDR3 loop: CSAPGRGVSGANVLTF. CDR3 DNA sequence: TGCAGTGCCCCGGGGAGGGGGGTCTCTGGGGCCAACGTCCTGACTTTC.

This clonotype was observed a few times. The genes are TRBV11-2 and TRBJ2-7; 7 bases fit TRBD2. Per the germline V gene, CDR1 is SGHAT and CDR2 is FQNNGV. V lost 4 bases to trimming and J lost 1 base; unmatched junction nucleotides: 10. The CDR3 length is 16 residues. In DNA form, the CDR3 reads TGTGCCAGCAGCTCCCTCCGGGACTACCCTTCCTACGAGCAGTACTTC. It yields the protein CASSSLRDYPSYEQYF.

This chain links TRBV5-1 with TRBJ2-7, with D possibly matching TRBD1 (6 bases). Trimming removed 5 bases from V and 2 bases from J, with 14 bases in between. The germline gives CDR1 SGHRS, CDR2 YFSETQ. This CDR3 region has 14 residues. CDR3 bases: TGCGCCAGCAGATTGACAGGCGGTACCTACGAGCAGTACTTC. It translates to CASRLTGGTYEQYF.

This chain uses TRBV11-2 with TRBJ1-1; maybe TRBD1 (5 bases). Trimming stripped 2 bases from V and 0 bases from J, with 10 bases between. The CDR3 has 15 residues. From germline, CDR1 is SGHAT and CDR2 FQNNGV. Here the CDR3 DNA reads TGTGCCAGCAGCTTAATGCGGGGCATGAACACTGAAGCTTTCTTT. Residues: CASSLMRGMNTEAFF.

The DNA of the CDR3 is TGTGCCAGCAGCCAAAGTTCGATTCGGCAGGACGAGCAGTACTTC. Residues: CASSQSSIRQDEQYF. The rearrangement uses TRBV3-1 and TRBJ2-7, with D unresolved. V shed 2 bases and J shed 5 bases, with 16 bases lying between them. Germline V CDR1 and CDR2: LGHDT, YNNKEL (reference sequence). The CDR3 extends over 15 amino acids.

J is TRBJ2-2 and V is TRBV5-4; possible D gene TRBD1, 6 bases. V was cut by 4 bases and J by 0 bases, with 19 bases left in between. This CDR3 has 18 residues. Per the germline V gene, CDR1 is SGHNT and CDR2 is YYREEE (reference sequence). The CDR3 protein is CASSAGPRGTTNTGELFF. The CDR3 DNA follows: TGTGCCAGCAGCGCGGGCCCCAGGGGCACCACGAACACCGGGGAGCTGTTTTTT.